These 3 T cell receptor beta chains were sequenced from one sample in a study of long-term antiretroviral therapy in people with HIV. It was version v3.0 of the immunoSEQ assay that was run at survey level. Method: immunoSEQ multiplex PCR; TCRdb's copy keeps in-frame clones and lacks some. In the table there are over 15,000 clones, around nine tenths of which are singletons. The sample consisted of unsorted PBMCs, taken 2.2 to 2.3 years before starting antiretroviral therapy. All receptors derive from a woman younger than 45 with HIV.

CDR3 residues: CASRVGVREQYF. CDR3 nucleotide sequence: TGTGCCAGCAGAGTGGGGGTAAGAGAGCAGTACTTC. J is TRBJ2-7 and V is TRBV2; D is tentatively TRBD1 or TRBD2 (5 bases each). This CDR3 is built from 12 residues. The germline V and J ends were trimmed by 6 bases and 7 bases, with 13 bases remaining between them. Germline V gene data show CDR1 as SNHLY and CDR2 as FYNNEI.

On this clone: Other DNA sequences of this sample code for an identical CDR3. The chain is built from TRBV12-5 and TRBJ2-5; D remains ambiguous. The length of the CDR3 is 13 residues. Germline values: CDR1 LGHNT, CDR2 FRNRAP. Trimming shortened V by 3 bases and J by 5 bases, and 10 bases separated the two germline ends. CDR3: CASGFEVLETQYF. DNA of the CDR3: TGTGCTAGTGGTTTTGAGGTTCTCGAGACCCAGTACTTC.

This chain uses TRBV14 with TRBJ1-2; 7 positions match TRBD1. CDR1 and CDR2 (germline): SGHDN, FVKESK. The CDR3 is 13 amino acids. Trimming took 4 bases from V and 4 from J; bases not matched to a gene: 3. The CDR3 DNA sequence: TGTGCCAGCAGCCCCGGGACAGCCTATGGCTACACCTTC. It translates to CASSPGTAYGYTF.